This entry is about one T cell receptor beta chain. The antigen is unknown. The data were taken from a study of cytomegalovirus exposure and HLA in healthy donors. Trimming took 6 bases from V and 3 from J, leaving 6 bases between them. The CDR3 consists of 11 residues. Germline V gene lookup returns CDR1 WSHSY and CDR2 SAAADI. A multiplex PCR was run with 60 Vbeta primers and 13 Jbeta primers. The protocol was immunoSEQ multiplex PCR, while the TCRdb copy is restricted to in-frame clones and leaves out a portion. The sample gives about 79,000 clones, 65% to 75% of which show up once; more than 8.5% is in the top ten. Whole-study results and caveats: Researchers catalogued roughly 170 TCR beta chains as cytomegalovirus-associated. A later analysis linked some 18,000 TCR beta sequences to HLA alleles at 0.05 false discovery rate. For most subjects, TCR beta sequences were reported to predict HLA-A and HLA-B alleles with accuracy.

Source material: PBMCs. The chain employs TRBV10-2 and TRBJ2-7; the D gene is possibly TRBD1 (5 bases). The TCR sequence derives from a man aged 40-50 years in good health and CMV-seropositive. This chain's CDR3 is CASRQVYEQYF. DNA of the CDR3: TGCGCCAGCAGACAGGTCTACGAGCAGTACTTC.